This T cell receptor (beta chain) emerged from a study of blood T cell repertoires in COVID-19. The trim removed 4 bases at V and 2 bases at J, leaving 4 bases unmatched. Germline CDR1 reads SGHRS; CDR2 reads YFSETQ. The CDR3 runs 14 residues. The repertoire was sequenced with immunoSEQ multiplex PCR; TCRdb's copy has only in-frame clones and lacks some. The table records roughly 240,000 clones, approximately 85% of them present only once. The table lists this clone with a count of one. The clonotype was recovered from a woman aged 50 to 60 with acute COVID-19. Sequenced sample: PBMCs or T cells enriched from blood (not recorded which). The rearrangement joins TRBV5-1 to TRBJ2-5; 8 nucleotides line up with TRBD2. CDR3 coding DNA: TGCGCCAGCAGCCCGGGGGGGCGGCAAGAGACCCAGTACTTC. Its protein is CASSPGGRQETQYF.